This passage covers 28 T cell receptor beta chains from one sample sequenced in a study of blood T cell repertoires in COVID-19. The table came from immunoSEQ multiplex PCR; TCRdb's copy has only in-frame clones and leaves some out. Seen here are more than 150,000 clones, about 82% observed once, and the top ten hold approximately 7%. The sample was peripheral blood. Receptor source: a man aged 50 to 60 with active or convalescent COVID-19.

The rearrangement uses TRBV13 and TRBJ2-3; possible D gene TRBD2, 5 bases. The V gene lost 7 bases and the J gene lost 4 bases, with 21 bases spanning the gap. There are 16 residues in the CDR3. Germline V CDR1 and CDR2: PRHDT, FYEKMQ (reference sequence). CDR3 region: CASNLPRAVISDTQYF. The CDR3 DNA follows: TGTGCCAGCAACTTGCCGCGGGCCGTTATCTCAGATACGCAGTATTTT.

V usage is TRBV7-9 and J usage is TRBJ1-2, with unresolved D. This CDR3 is 13 amino acids long. The V end lost 4 bases, the J end lost 6 bases, and 12 bases lay between the germline ends. Germline assignment: CDR1 SEHNR and CDR2 FQNEAQ (reference sequence). The CDR3, as DNA: TGTGCCAGCAGCTCCGCGCATGCCAATGGCTACACCTTC. Translated: CASSSAHANGYTF.

The chain is built from TRBV6-4 and TRBJ2-2; weak D call: TRBD2 (6 bases). The CDR3 runs to 15 residues. Germline V CDR1 and CDR2: MRHNA, SNTAGT. The V and J ends lost 3 bases and 4 bases respectively, with 12 bases between them. DNA of the CDR3: TGTGCCAGCAGTGAGCTAGCGACGGTCACCGGGGAGCTGTTTTTT. It specifies CASSELATVTGELFF.

Concerning this clone: At one end the junction does not follow the germline gene, possibly because of a read error. The CDR3 coding sequence is TGTGCCTGCAGCTTAAGCGAGGGGCGGGGTTTCCGCACAGATACGCAGTATTTT. Protein: CACSLSEGRGFRTDTQYF. V usage is TRBV7-6 and J usage is TRBJ2-3; D perhaps matches TRBD2 (6 bases). Germline CDR1 is SGHVS and CDR2 is FNYEAQ. The length of the CDR3 is 18 residues.

The chain employs TRBV2 and TRBJ1-5; TRBD1 might be the D (6 bases). Deletions cut 6 bases from V and 6 bases from J, with 15 bases between. Germline V CDR1 and CDR2: SNHLY, FYNNEI. The CDR3 runs to 14 residues. CDR3 residues: CASRGAGRGQPQHF. CDR3 sequence (DNA): TGTGCCAGCAGGGGGGCAGGGAGGGGTCAGCCCCAGCATTTT.

This chain uses TRBV6-5 with TRBJ2-7; D possibly corresponds to TRBD1 (5 bases). Germline V CDR1 and CDR2: MNHEY, SVGAGI. V dropped 10 bases and J dropped 2 bases, with 18 bases sitting between them. The CDR3 consists of 14 residues. The CDR3 is CATLLGVGPYEQYF. CDR3 in DNA: TGTGCCACCCTCCTAGGAGTGGGGCCCTACGAGCAGTACTTC.

This clone was counted between two and nine times. The chain is built from TRBV6-4 and TRBJ2-1; D unresolved. The CDR3 consists of 13 residues. Germline V gene lookup returns CDR1 MRHNA and CDR2 SNTAGT. Deletions cut 0 bases from V and 5 bases from J, with 5 bases between. The CDR3 nucleotides read TGTGCCAGCAGTGACTCGACAAACAATGAGCAGTTCTTC. Translating it yields CASSDSTNNEQFF.

The chain is built from TRBV5-8 and TRBJ1-3, with D unclear. Trimming left V 8 bases short and J 0 bases short, with 9 bases between. Germline CDR1 SGHTS, CDR2 YDEGEE. The CDR3 length is 13 residues. CDR3 residues: CARTRSSGNTIYF. Written as DNA, the CDR3 is TGTGCCAGAACACGGAGCTCTGGAAACACCATATATTTT.

This clone was recorded once. J is TRBJ1-2 and V is TRBV6-6; 12 nucleotides match TRBD1. There are 20 residues in the CDR3. The junction had 19 bases not matched to a gene; V was cut back by 5 bases and J by 3 bases. CDR1 and CDR2 (germline): MNHNY, SVGAGI (reference sequence). CDR3: CASSRLRLGTGGNPHYGYTF. The DNA for the CDR3 is TGTGCCAGCAGTCGCCTGAGATTAGGGACAGGGGGCAATCCTCACTATGGCTACACCTTC.

V usage is TRBV7-6 and J usage is TRBJ2-3; 11 bases map to TRBD2. There are 18 residues in the CDR3. Germline V gives CDR1 SGHVS, CDR2 FNYEAQ. V gave up 1 base and J gave up 0 bases; unmatched junction bases: 6. CDR3 protein: CASSLVLAGGLSTDTQYF. DNA of the CDR3: TGTGCCAGCAGCTTAGTCCTAGCGGGGGGCCTAAGCACAGATACGCAGTATTTT.

The chain recombines TRBV25-1 with TRBJ2-1; 9 bases are shared with TRBD2. Germline V CDR1 and CDR2: MGHDK, SYGVNS. With 1 base clipped from V and 3 bases from J, the junction kept 10 bases outside the gene matches. The CDR3 is 18 residues long. The CDR3 DNA reads as TGTGCCAGCAGTGAATCCCCTAGCGGGGATCAGTTCTACAATGAGCAGTTCTTC. This encodes CASSESPSGDQFYNEQFF.

The chain joins TRBV29-1 to TRBJ1-2; 9 bases fit TRBD1. Germline-derived CDR1 and CDR2 are SQVTM and ANQGSEA. The CDR3 covers 13 residues. The V segment lost 3 bases and the J segment 4 bases; nucleotides outside the gene matches: 3. The chain's CDR3 is CSVDGTGFYGYTF. In DNA form, the CDR3 reads TGCAGCGTTGACGGGACAGGGTTCTATGGCTACACCTTC.

The chain has TRBV28 and TRBJ1-2, with TRBD1 matching 7 bases. CDR3 length: 14 amino acids. CDR1 and CDR2 (germline): MDHEN, SYDVKM. V was clipped by 4 bases and J by 4 bases; unmatched bases: 6. CDR3 sequence (DNA): TGTGCCAGCAGTTCCACACAGGGGTTCTATGGCTACACCTTC. Protein sequence: CASSSTQGFYGYTF.

The chain uses TRBV29-1 and TRBJ2-7; possible D gene TRBD1, 6 bases. The CDR3 spans 10 residues. Trimming took off 7 bases at V and 4 bases at J, with 8 bases between the two ends. Germline V gene data show CDR1 as SQVTM and CDR2 as ANQGSEA. The CDR3 nucleotides are TGCAGCGCAGGGGATTACGAGCAGTACTTC. Translated: CSAGDYEQYF.

J is TRBJ1-2 and V is TRBV19; 9 bases fit TRBD1. Germline V gene sequence: CDR1 LNHDA, CDR2 SQIVND (reference sequence). The length of the CDR3 is 16 residues. With 5 bases clipped from V and 8 bases from J, the junction kept 15 bases outside the gene matches. The CDR3 DNA reads TGTGCCAGTAGTTTACCGGGACAGGGACATATTTTCGGCTACACCTTC. Encoded protein: CASSLPGQGHIFGYTF.

This chain uses TRBV11-1 with TRBJ2-5; 7 bases line up with TRBD2. Trimming cost V 3 bases and J 5 bases; bases outside gene matches: 3. The CDR3 is 13 amino acids. Germline loops: CDR1 SGHAT, CDR2 FQDESV (reference sequence). The CDR3 is CASSFWGGETQYF. Here the CDR3 DNA reads TGTGCCAGCAGCTTTTGGGGAGGGGAGACCCAGTACTTC.

This clone was seen more than once but under ten times. This sequence joins TRBV4-1 and TRBJ2-7; TRBD2 matches 14 bases. The CDR3 totals 17 residues. Per germline, CDR1 MGHRA and CDR2 YSYEKL. J gave up 4 bases and V 1 base, and 6 bases lay outside the gene matches. The CDR3 DNA is TGCGCCAGCAGCCAAGCTGGACTAGCGGGAGGATCTTACGAGCAGTACTTC. This codes for CASSQAGLAGGSYEQYF.

V and J are TRBV7-2 and TRBJ2-2, with 11 bases identical to TRBD2. J gave up 1 base and V 3 bases, and 1 base lay outside the gene matches. There are 16 residues in the CDR3. From germline, CDR1 is SGHTA and CDR2 FQGNSA. The DNA for the CDR3 is TGTGCCAGCAGCTTCACTAGCGGGGGGAACACCGGGGAGCTGTTTTTT. Encoded protein: CASSFTSGGNTGELFF. The entire variable domain, with the rest obtained from reference TRBV7-2 and TRBJ2-2, is as follows: GAGVSQSPSNKVTEKGKDVELRCDPISGHTALYWYRQSLGQGLEFLIYFQGNSAPDKSGLPSDRFSAERTGGSVSTLTIQRTQQEDSAVYLCASSFTSGGNTGELFFGEGSRLTVL.

This chain links TRBV6-4 with TRBJ2-2; 7 bases fit TRBD2. Germline V gene sequence: CDR1 MRHNA, CDR2 SNTAGT. The CDR3 is made up of 13 amino acids. V was clipped by 10 bases and J by 5 bases; unmatched bases: 7. CDR3 sequence (DNA): TGTGCCACCCGACACGGGAGGACCGGGGAGCTGTTTTTT. This codes for CATRHGRTGELFF.

This rearrangement joins TRBV5-4 to TRBJ2-1; 11 bases fit TRBD2. V dropped 4 bases and J dropped 4; count of bases not matched to a gene: 4. This CDR3 region has 15 residues. Germline lookup yields CDR1 SGHNT and CDR2 YYREEE (reference sequence). The CDR3 here is CASSGGLAEYNEQFF. The CDR3 nucleotides are TGTGCCAGCAGCGGGGGACTAGCGGAATACAATGAGCAGTTCTTC.

V gene TRBV19 combines with J gene TRBJ1-3; D is perhaps TRBD1 (6 bases). CDR3 length: 14 residues. The V gene's germline CDR1 is LNHDA and CDR2 SQIVND (reference sequence). Trimming pared 8 bases from V and 1 base from J, leaving 12 bases between. The CDR3 DNA reads TGTGCCAGTGACAACAGGGTTTCTGGAAACACCATATATTTT. It translates to CASDNRVSGNTIYF.

The chain joins TRBV7-3 to TRBJ2-1, with TRBD1 matching over 7 bases. Germline CDR1 and CDR2: SGHTA and FQGTGA. The CDR3 extends over 16 amino acids. The V and J ends lost 5 bases and 2 bases, in that order; junction bases with no gene match: 9. CDR3 DNA sequence: TGTGCCAGCAGCCGGGACAGAACAAAAGCCTACAATGAGCAGTTCTTC. Amino acids: CASSRDRTKAYNEQFF. The whole variable domain, remainder taken from reference TRBV7-3 and TRBJ2-1, is GAGVSQTPSNKVTEKGKYVELRCDPISGHTALYWYRQSLGQGPEFLIYFQGTGAADDSGLPNDRFFAVRPEGSVSTLKIQRTERGDSAVYLCASSRDRTKAYNEQFFGPGTRLTVL.

In this sample, this clone turned up once. The chain combines TRBV19 with TRBJ2-1; D might be TRBD2 (6 bases). The CDR3 consists of 14 residues. Between the trimmed V and J ends, which lost 1 base and 10 bases, there was a span of 14 bases. Per germline, CDR1 LNHDA and CDR2 SQIVND (reference sequence). CDR3 loop: CASSIVVVGREQFF. The DNA of the CDR3 is TGTGCCAGTAGTATAGTGGTCGTAGGGAGGGAGCAGTTCTTC.

The chain recombines TRBV5-8 with TRBJ2-7; 8 bases match TRBD2. The CDR3 consists of 13 residues. The V gene end was trimmed by 0 bases and the J gene end by 5 bases; junction bases not matched to a gene: 1. Germline CDR1 and CDR2: SGHTS and YDEGEE. CDR3 sequence: CASSLAGRDEQYF. CDR3 DNA: TGTGCCAGCAGCTTGGCCGGGAGGGACGAGCAGTACTTC.

The chain recombines TRBV7-8 with TRBJ2-6; 7 bases align to TRBD2. V lost 5 bases to trimming and J lost 0 bases; unmatched junction nucleotides: 7. Per the germline V gene, CDR1 is SGHVS and CDR2 is FQNEAQ. The CDR3 spans 17 residues. Here the CDR3 reads CASSELARFSGANVLTF. The DNA for the CDR3 is TGTGCCAGCAGCGAACTAGCGCGCTTCTCTGGGGCCAACGTCCTGACTTTC.

V and J are TRBV28 and TRBJ2-1; the D gene is possibly TRBD1 (6 bases). V lost 2 bases to trimming and J lost 3 bases, with 14 bases between them. This CDR3 is built from 16 residues. CDR1 MDHEN and CDR2 SYDVKM come from the germline V gene. CDR3 in DNA: TGTGCCAGCAGTTTAATTGGCAGGGGCTACTACAATGAGCAGTTCTTC. Encoded protein: CASSLIGRGYYNEQFF. The full variable domain, completed using reference TRBV28 and TRBJ2-1, is DVKVTQSSRYLVKRTGEKVFLECVQDMDHENMFWYRQDPGLGLRLIYFSYDVKMKEKGDIPEGYSVSREKKERFSLILESASTNQTSMYLCASSLIGRGYYNEQFFGPGTRLTVL.

This clone was picked up a small number of times. The gene calls are TRBV11-3 and TRBJ1-4, with D possibly matching TRBD1 (5 bases). V gave up 0 bases and J gave up 10 bases, with 12 bases separating them. The CDR3 contains 14 residues. CDR1 SGHNT and CDR2 YENEEA come from the germline V gene. The CDR3 DNA is TGTGCCAGCAGCTTAGAATTGGGCCAGGGAAAACTGTTTTTT. It is translated as CASSLELGQGKLFF.

The chain joins TRBV20-1 to TRBJ2-1; 12 bases line up with TRBD2. The CDR3 length is 17 residues. Germline lookup yields CDR1 DFQATT and CDR2 SNEGSKA (reference sequence). The J segment lost 8 bases and the V segment lost 3 bases, leaving 14 bases of the junction unmatched. CDR3 in amino acids: CSASSLAGGPLVDEQFF. The CDR3 DNA reads as TGCAGTGCTAGTTCCCTAGCGGGAGGGCCTCTCGTGGATGAGCAGTTCTTC.